The clone carrying this TCR beta chain was detected only a few times. The sample is drawn from a study of T cells in Graves' hyperthyroidism and ophthalmopathy. Among ophthalmopathy patients, the Clinical Activity Score reached at least 3, the NOSPECS grade reached at least 4, and duration remained under 3 months. A roughly 9.1 ml volume of fresh peripheral blood provided the PBMCs. TCR beta CDR3 sequences were amplified from RNA transcripts. HTBI primers were the set used in a first-round RT-PCR of the TCR CDR3. TCRdb processed the multiplex PCR reads anew with MiXCR; each CDR3 protein has one entry. The profile shows about 400,000 distinct CDR3 sequences, more than 13% of them singletons. The sequence was obtained from a man in his fifties with Graves' ophthalmopathy. The sample comprised blood.

This chain's CDR3 is CSASPTYHNSPLHF. The CDR3 DNA follows: TGCAGTGCTAGTCCGACATACCATAATTCACCCCTCCACTTT. V gene TRBV20-1 combines with J gene TRBJ1-6; D unclear. The CDR3 has 14 amino acids. Trimming removed 3 bases at V and 5 bases at J, with 11 bases between. The V gene's germline CDR1 is DFQATT and CDR2 SNEGSKA (reference sequence).